In its sample, the clone carrying this T cell receptor (beta chain) was seen a few times. Its antigen remains unidentified. Germline V gene data show CDR1 as SQVTM and CDR2 as ANQGSEA. The CDR3 consists of 13 residues. V shed 7 bases and J shed 5 bases, with 17 bases lying between them. The data originate from a study of post-analysis software for immune sequencing data. Incorporated into the TCR beta cDNA libraries were unique molecular identifiers, which served to reduce PCR and sequencing biases. TCRdb independently ran MiXCR on the PCR reads; one entry per CDR3 protein. The table records over 700,000 distinct CDR3 sequences, roughly 29% of them present only once. Study-wide results and limits: F measure showed strong co-clustering of same-batch samples. Multiple sclerosis patients showed significantly lower normalized Chao1 diversity than controls did. Elevated frequency relative to controls characterized several TRBV segments in patients, TRBV5-6, TRBV5-1 and TRBV20-1 among them.

The sample was blood. This receptor was identified in a girl aged 5 to 17 with multiple sclerosis. J is TRBJ1-1 and V is TRBV29-1, with D unclear. CDR3 sequence reads: CSEQQAGGTEAFF. The CDR3 region has the DNA TGCAGCGAACAGCAGGCCGGTGGGACTGAAGCTTTCTTT.